This note documents a single TCR beta chain sequence. The antigen is not known. TCRdb reprocessed the 5' RACE reads via MiXCR and lists one record per CDR3 protein. The table includes fewer than 450,000 distinct CDR3 sequences, around 9% detected once. The data were obtained in a study of identical twins. Study-level findings and limits: With beta out-of-frame sequences, excess sharing by twins was weaker. The analysis was cross-sectional rather than longitudinal within donors.

The CDR3 is made up of 14 amino acids. Germline V CDR1 and CDR2: MDHEN, SYDVKM. Trimming shortened V by 5 bases and J by 0 bases, and 9 bases separated the two germline ends. Sequencing was performed on naive T cells sorted from blood. The chain joins TRBV28 to TRBJ2-3, with TRBD1 as a possible D gene (6 bases). The TCR comes from a woman in her forties or fifties in good health. In DNA, the CDR3 is TGTGCCAGCAGTCCGGGACACAGCACAGATACGCAGTATTTT. Its protein is CASSPGHSTDTQYF.